These 26 T cell receptor beta chains were all obtained from the same sample, sequenced in a study of T-cell memory formation after mild COVID-19. TCRdb itself ran the 5' RACE reads through MiXCR, one entry per CDR3 protein. The table lists around 140,000 distinct CDR3 sequences, about 6% of them singletons. The sample was PBMCs or a T cell subset sorted from them (not recorded which). These receptors were collected from an adult woman who had mild COVID-19 (a few samples of this study predate the infection). Cell type and time point are not known.

The chain has TRBV4-3 and TRBJ2-3; TRBD1 matches at 7 bases. V was clipped by 0 bases and J by 2 bases; unmatched bases: 5. The CDR3 runs 16 residues. In germline, CDR1 is LGHNA, CDR2 YSLEER. The CDR3 bases are TGCGCCAGCAGCCAAGATCTGAGGGGGCCCACAGATACGCAGTATTTT. This gives the protein CASSQDLRGPTDTQYF.

This clonotype showed up just a few times. This chain links TRBV20-1 with TRBJ1-5; no reliable D call. V was clipped by 5 bases and J by 2 bases, with 16 bases between them. The CDR3 has 15 amino acids. CDR1 is DFQATT, CDR2 SNEGSKA, per germline (reference sequence). CDR3: CSAANTRVGNQPQHF. The CDR3 bases are TGCAGTGCTGCGAATACACGGGTGGGCAATCAGCCCCAGCATTTT.

This clonotype showed up many times. The chain recombines TRBV5-1 with TRBJ2-7; 7 nucleotides agree with TRBD2. Per germline, CDR1 SGHRS and CDR2 YFSETQ. The CDR3 runs 14 residues. Losses at the gene ends were 0 bases for V and 3 bases for J; bases not matched to a gene: 3. The CDR3 loop is CASSLGASGYEQYF. CDR3 nucleotides: TGCGCCAGCAGCTTGGGTGCTAGCGGCTACGAGCAGTACTTC.

This clonotype was picked up a small number of times. The chain carries TRBV12-3 or TRBV12-4 and TRBJ1-1; TRBD1 matches 7 bases. The CDR3 is made up of 14 amino acids. V lost 8 bases, J lost 6 bases, and 12 bases stayed unmatched. The CDR3 spells CASGRDSYIAEAFF. CDR3 bases: TGTGCCAGCGGGAGGGACAGCTATATCGCTGAAGCTTTCTTT.

Written as DNA, the CDR3 is TGTGCCAGCAGCCCGCCTTCTAGCGGGGGGGCTCATACGCAGTATTTT. Translated: CASSPPSSGGAHTQYF. The rearrangement links TRBV6-6 to TRBJ2-3; 12 nucleotides align to TRBD2. Trimming removed 6 bases from V and 7 bases from J; junction bases left unmatched: 11. This CDR3 contains 16 residues. CDR1 and CDR2 (germline): MNHNY, SVGAGI (reference sequence).

Only a few counts were recorded for this clonotype. One end of the junction does not line up with germline, which may come from a read error. The chain recombines TRBV29-1 with TRBJ2-2, with D tentatively TRBD2 (5 bases). Germline values: CDR1 SQVTM, CDR2 ANQGSEA. The CDR3 is 13 amino acids. The CDR3 region is CSVEQINTGELFF. The CDR3 nucleotides are TGCAGCGTTGAACAGATAAACACCGGGGAGCTTTTTTTT.

The gene calls are TRBV18 and TRBJ2-1; D is uncertain. This CDR3 is 14 amino acids long. Trimming shortened V by 6 bases and J by 6 bases, and 15 bases separated the two germline ends. CDR1 KGHSH and CDR2 LQKENI come from the germline V gene. CDR3 sequence: CASSPLRGINEQFF. The CDR3 region has the DNA TGTGCCAGCTCCCCTCTACGAGGAATCAATGAGCAGTTCTTC.

This clonotype was picked up many times. This sequence joins TRBV7-9 and TRBJ2-1; unclear D gene. There are 14 residues in the CDR3. Trimming left V 3 bases short and J 1 base short, with 7 bases between. Germline lookup yields CDR1 SEHNR and CDR2 FQNEAQ (reference sequence). Here the CDR3 reads CASSFTVSYNEQFF. The CDR3 DNA reads as TGTGCCAGCAGCTTTACAGTATCCTACAATGAGCAGTTCTTC.

This clonotype was seen more than once but under ten times. The chain combines TRBV11-2 with TRBJ2-1, with 10 bases identical to TRBD1. Germline CDR1 reads SGHAT; CDR2 reads FQNNGV. The V gene end was trimmed by 5 bases and the J gene end by 5 bases; junction bases not matched to a gene: 6. The CDR3 is 15 amino acids. The CDR3 reads CASSPRTGGNNEQFF. The CDR3, as DNA: TGTGCCAGCAGCCCCCGGACAGGGGGTAACAATGAGCAGTTCTTC. Full variable domain (remainder filled in from reference TRBV11-2 and TRBJ2-1): EAGVAQSPRYKIIEKRQSVAFWCNPISGHATLYWYQQILGQGPKLLIQFQNNGVVDDSQLPKDRFSAERLKGVDSTLKIQPAKLEDSAVYLCASSPRTGGNNEQFFGPGTRLTVL.

This clonotype was picked up many times. The chain recombines TRBV5-1 with TRBJ2-7; TRBD1 matches at 11 bases. With V trimmed by 2 bases and J by 3 bases, 4 bases remained unmatched. The CDR3 contains 15 residues. Germline CDR1 reads SGHRS; CDR2 reads YFSETQ. CDR3 coding DNA: TGCGCCAGCAGCTTAGCCGGGACAGGGGGCTACGAGCAGTACTTC. Translation gives CASSLAGTGGYEQYF.

This clonotype was counted ten times or more. CDR3 residues: CASSYSTFRVAMNTEAFF. The CDR3 nucleotides read TGTGCCAGCAGTTACTCGACCTTCAGGGTTGCGATGAACACTGAAGCTTTCTTT. The J gene is TRBJ1-1, the V gene TRBV6-5, with a weak D call TRBD1 (5 bases). V was pared by 0 bases and J by 0 bases, with 17 bases between. The CDR3 loop spans 18 amino acids. Germline V lookup: CDR1 MNHEY, CDR2 SVGAGI.

V gene TRBV20-1 combines with J gene TRBJ1-2; tentative D call: TRBD1 (5 bases). The CDR3 totals 12 residues. V was cut by 5 bases and J by 2 bases, with 9 bases left in between. From germline, CDR1 is DFQATT and CDR2 SNEGSKA (reference sequence). CDR3 DNA: TGCAGTGCTTCGGACACAAACTATGGCTACACCTTC. This codes for CSASDTNYGYTF.

V is TRBV11-2 and J is TRBJ2-2, with TRBD1 as a possible D gene (5 bases). V was clipped by 1 base and J by 6 bases, with 9 bases between them. CDR3 length: 14 residues. Germline V lookup: CDR1 SGHAT, CDR2 FQNNGV. CDR3 coding DNA: TGTGCCAGCAGCTTAGGACAGATCGCCGGGGAGCTGTTTTTT. Its translation is CASSLGQIAGELFF.

The sample holds many counts of this clonotype. The CDR3 DNA is TGTGCCAGCAGCCGTCCAGGGGCCCCCTTCTCTGGGGCCAACGTCCTGACTTTC. This translates into CASSRPGAPFSGANVLTF. The chain has TRBV5-6 and TRBJ2-6; tentatively, D is TRBD1 (6 bases). This CDR3 has 18 residues. Trimming stripped 4 bases from V and 0 bases from J, with 17 bases between. Germline CDR1 is SGHDT and CDR2 is YYEEEE. Supplemented by reference TRBV5-6 and TRBJ2-6, the full variable domain reads DAGVTQSPTHLIKTRGQQVTLRCSPKSGHDTVSWYQQALGQGPQFIFQYYEEEERQRGNFPDRFSGHQFPNYSSELNVNALLLGDSALYLCASSRPGAPFSGANVLTFGAGSRLTVL.

This chain connects TRBV27 to TRBJ2-7; TRBD2 matches at 15 bases. V lost 5 bases and J lost 6; bases outside the gene matches: 14. CDR3 length: 18 amino acids. Germline assignment: CDR1 MNHEY and CDR2 SMNVEV (reference sequence). CDR3: CASSPPSGTSGRSREQYF. CDR3 bases: TGTGCCAGCAGTCCCCCCTCCGGGACTAGCGGGAGGAGTCGCGAGCAGTACTTC.

This clonotype occurred a few times. This rearrangement joins TRBV6-6 to TRBJ2-3; 9 bases match TRBD2. CDR1 and CDR2 from the germline V gene are MNHNY and SVGAGI (reference sequence). The V and J ends lost 6 bases and 2 bases, in that order; junction bases with no gene match: 6. The CDR3 consists of 15 residues. The CDR3 is CASRRAGGYTDTQYF. As DNA, the CDR3 is TGTGCCAGCAGGCGAGCGGGGGGCTACACAGATACGCAGTATTTT.

J is TRBJ1-4 and V is TRBV5-4, with D maybe TRBD1 (6 bases). Trimming took off 6 bases at V and 0 bases at J, with 18 bases between the two ends. CDR1 and CDR2 (germline): SGHNT, YYREEE (reference sequence). This CDR3 region has 17 residues. In nucleotides, the CDR3 is TGTGCCAGCAACACCGGGGGCCCAGGAGCAACTAATGAAAAACTGTTTTTT. Amino acids: CASNTGGPGATNEKLFF.

This clonotype was counted ten times or more. The rearrangement uses TRBV7-2 and TRBJ1-4, with a tentative D call TRBD1 (5 bases). Trimming removed 0 bases from V and 7 bases from J, with 18 bases in between. The CDR3 totals 17 residues. Germline V gene lookup returns CDR1 SGHTA and CDR2 FQGNSA. CDR3 DNA: TGTGCCAGCAGCTTAGCTTCCGGCAGGGTTCGGGGTGAAAAACTGTTTTTT. Its translation: CASSLASGRVRGEKLFF.

This clonotype was seen ten or more times. The genes are TRBV2 and TRBJ2-1; possibly TRBD2 for D (6 bases). Germline V gene lookup returns CDR1 SNHLY and CDR2 FYNNEI. The CDR3 covers 13 residues. Trimming shortened V by 5 bases and J by 6 bases, and 11 bases separated the two germline ends. The DNA for the CDR3 is TGTGCCAGCAGTTCCACTAGCATCAATGAGCAGTTCTTC. It codes for CASSSTSINEQFF.

This clonotype was picked up a small number of times. CDR3 region: CASSSPGTANYGYTF. CDR3 sequence (DNA): TGTGCCAGCAGCTCCCCCGGGACGGCCAACTATGGCTACACCTTC. The rearrangement links TRBV5-6 to TRBJ1-2; maybe TRBD1 (5 bases). Germline CDR1 reads SGHDT; CDR2 reads YYEEEE. CDR3 length equals 15 residues. Trimming shortened V by 3 bases and J by 2 bases, and 14 bases separated the two germline ends.

This clonotype was counted many times. V usage is TRBV5-6 and J usage is TRBJ2-1, with unresolved D. Germline CDR1 is SGHDT and CDR2 is YYEEEE. V lost 2 bases and J lost 9, with 9 bases in between. This CDR3 contains 12 residues. Here the CDR3 reads CASSFLSGEQFF. CDR3 DNA: TGTGCCAGCAGCTTCCTTTCGGGTGAGCAGTTCTTC.

This clonotype appeared a few times. CDR3 region: CASSMPGLARANEQFF. For the CDR3, the DNA is TGTGCCAGCTCAATGCCGGGACTAGCTCGGGCCAATGAGCAGTTCTTC. V and J are TRBV18 and TRBJ2-1, with 9 bases aligning to TRBD2. The CDR3 loop spans 16 amino acids. The V segment lost 5 bases and the J segment 6 bases; nucleotides outside the gene matches: 11. Germline V gene data show CDR1 as KGHSH and CDR2 as LQKENI.

The chain is built from TRBV12-3 or TRBV12-4 and TRBJ2-1; 9 bases match TRBD2. The CDR3 runs to 15 residues. Germline trimming cut 6 bases from V and 7 bases from J; bases unmatched to any gene: 10. The CDR3 loop reads CASSPDVAGANEQFF. Written as DNA, the CDR3 is TGTGCCAGCAGCCCTGACGTAGCGGGAGCAAATGAGCAGTTCTTC.

This chain links TRBV3-1 with TRBJ2-1; D gene uncertain. The length of the CDR3 is 13 residues. The germline V gene encodes CDR1 LGHDT and CDR2 YNNKEL (reference sequence). Trimming shortened V by 0 bases and J by 7 bases, and 7 bases separated the two germline ends. CDR3 in amino acids: CASSQDLGNEQFF. In nucleotides, the CDR3 is TGTGCCAGCAGCCAAGACCTGGGAAATGAGCAGTTCTTC.

This clonotype has at least ten counts. The chain combines TRBV2 with TRBJ2-5; 13 positions agree with TRBD2. The CDR3 totals 16 residues. Unmatched junction bases numbered 7, after V lost 1 base and J lost 8 bases. Germline V gene data show CDR1 as SNHLY and CDR2 as FYNNEI. CDR3 region: CASSEGTSGRGTTQYF. The CDR3 nucleotides are TGTGCCAGCAGTGAAGGGACTAGCGGGAGAGGGACCACCCAGTACTTC.

This clonotype appeared a few times. The chain recombines TRBV4-3 with TRBJ2-5, with 8 bases aligning to TRBD2. Germline CDR1 reads LGHNA; CDR2 reads YSLEER. V shed 2 bases and J 2 bases; nucleotides not matched to a gene: 7. The CDR3 is 16 residues long. The CDR3 nucleotides read TGCGCCAGCAGCCAATTTACGGGAGGGCCTCAAGAGACCCAGTACTTC. Translation gives CASSQFTGGPQETQYF.